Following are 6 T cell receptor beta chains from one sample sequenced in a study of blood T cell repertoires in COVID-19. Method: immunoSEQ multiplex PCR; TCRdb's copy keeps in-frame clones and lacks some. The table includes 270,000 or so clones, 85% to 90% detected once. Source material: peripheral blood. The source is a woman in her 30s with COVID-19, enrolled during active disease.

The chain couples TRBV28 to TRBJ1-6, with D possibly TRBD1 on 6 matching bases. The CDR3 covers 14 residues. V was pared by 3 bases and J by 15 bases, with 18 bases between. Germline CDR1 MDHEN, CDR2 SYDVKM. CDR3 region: CASSFTNRALVLHF. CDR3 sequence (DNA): TGTGCCAGCAGTTTCACAAACAGGGCCCTAGTCCTCCACTTT. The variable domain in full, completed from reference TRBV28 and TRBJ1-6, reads DVKVTQSSRYLVKRTGEKVFLECVQDMDHENMFWYRQDPGLGLRLIYFSYDVKMKEKGDIPEGYSVSREKKERFSLILESASTNQTSMYLCASSFTNRALVLHFGNGTRLTVT.

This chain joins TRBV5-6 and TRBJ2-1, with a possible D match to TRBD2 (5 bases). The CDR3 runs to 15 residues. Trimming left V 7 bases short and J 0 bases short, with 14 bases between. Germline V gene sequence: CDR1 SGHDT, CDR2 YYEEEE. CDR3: CASVGVHLSYNEQFF. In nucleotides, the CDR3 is TGTGCCAGCGTCGGGGTCCACCTCTCCTACAATGAGCAGTTCTTC.

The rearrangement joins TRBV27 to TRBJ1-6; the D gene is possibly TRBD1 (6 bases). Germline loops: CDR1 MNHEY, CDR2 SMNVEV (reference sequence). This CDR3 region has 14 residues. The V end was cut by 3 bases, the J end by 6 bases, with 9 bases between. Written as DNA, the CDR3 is TGTGCCAGCAGTTTCGACAGGAGTAATTCACCCCTCCACTTT. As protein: CASSFDRSNSPLHF.

CDR3 region: CASSVVPGGGGNGYTF. The CDR3 region has the DNA TGTGCCAGCAGCGTAGTGCCCGGGGGAGGGGGTAATGGCTACACCTTC. V is TRBV9 and J is TRBJ1-2, with D maybe TRBD1 (6 bases). CDR3 length equals 16 residues. Germline assignment: CDR1 SGDLS and CDR2 YYNGEE. V was pared by 0 bases and J by 6 bases, with 18 bases between.

In DNA, the CDR3 is TGTGCCATCAGTGAGATGGCGGGGGGTCTATACGAGCAGTACTTC. It translates to CAISEMAGGLYEQYF. This chain links TRBV10-3 with TRBJ2-7, with 8 positions matching TRBD2. The CDR3 totals 15 residues. V trimming: 2 bases; J trimming: 4 bases; junction bases outside the gene matches: 7. CDR1 ENHRY and CDR2 SYGVKD come from the germline V gene.

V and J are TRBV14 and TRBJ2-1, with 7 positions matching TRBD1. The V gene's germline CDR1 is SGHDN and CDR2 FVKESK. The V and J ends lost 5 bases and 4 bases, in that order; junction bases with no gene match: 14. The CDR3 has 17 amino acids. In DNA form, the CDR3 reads TGTGCCAGCAGCAAGCAGGGACGGACAGGCCAATACAATGAGCAGTTCTTC. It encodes CASSKQGRTGQYNEQFF.